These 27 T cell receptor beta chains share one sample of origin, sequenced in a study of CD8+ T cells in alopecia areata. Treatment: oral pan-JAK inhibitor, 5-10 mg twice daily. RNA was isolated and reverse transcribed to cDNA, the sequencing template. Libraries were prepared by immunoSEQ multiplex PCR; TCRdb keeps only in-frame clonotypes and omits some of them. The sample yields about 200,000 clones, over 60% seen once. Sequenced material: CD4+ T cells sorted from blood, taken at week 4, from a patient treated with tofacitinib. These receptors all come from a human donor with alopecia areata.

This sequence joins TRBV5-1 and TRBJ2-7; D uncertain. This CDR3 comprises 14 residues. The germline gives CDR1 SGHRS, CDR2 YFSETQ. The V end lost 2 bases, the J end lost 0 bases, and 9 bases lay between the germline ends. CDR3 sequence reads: CASSFDLSSYEQYF. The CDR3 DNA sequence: TGCGCCAGCAGCTTTGATCTTAGCTCCTACGAGCAGTACTTC.

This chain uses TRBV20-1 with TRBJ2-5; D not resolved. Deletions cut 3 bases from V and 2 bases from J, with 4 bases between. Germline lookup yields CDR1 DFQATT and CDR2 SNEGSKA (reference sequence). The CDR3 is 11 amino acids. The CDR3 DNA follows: TGCAGTGCTAGGGAACAAGAGACCCAGTACTTC. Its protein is CSAREQETQYF.

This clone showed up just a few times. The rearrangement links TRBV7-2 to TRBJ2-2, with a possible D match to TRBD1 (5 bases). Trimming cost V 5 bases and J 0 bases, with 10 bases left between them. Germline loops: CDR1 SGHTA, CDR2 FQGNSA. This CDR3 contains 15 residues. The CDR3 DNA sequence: TGTGCCAGCAGCCTCGACAGCTCGAACACCGGGGAGCTGTTTTTT. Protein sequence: CASSLDSSNTGELFF.

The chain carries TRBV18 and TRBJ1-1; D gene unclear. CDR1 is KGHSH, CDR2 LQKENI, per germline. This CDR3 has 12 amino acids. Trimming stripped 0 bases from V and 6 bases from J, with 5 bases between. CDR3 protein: CASSPPMSEAFF. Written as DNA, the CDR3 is TGTGCCAGCTCACCACCAATGTCTGAAGCTTTCTTT.

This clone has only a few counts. The DNA for the CDR3 is TGTGCCAGCAGTGAACGGGGGCATGACACTGAAGCTTTCTTT. It codes for CASSERGHDTEAFF. This chain uses TRBV2 with TRBJ1-1, with D tentatively TRBD1 (6 bases). The CDR3 is 14 amino acids. V lost 2 bases to trimming and J lost 3 bases, with 10 bases between them. Germline V gene sequence: CDR1 SNHLY, CDR2 FYNNEI.

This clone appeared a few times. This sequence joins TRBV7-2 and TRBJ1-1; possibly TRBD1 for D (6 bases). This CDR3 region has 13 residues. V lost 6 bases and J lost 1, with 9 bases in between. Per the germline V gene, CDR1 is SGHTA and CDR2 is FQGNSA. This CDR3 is CASSPQGNTEAFF. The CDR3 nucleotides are TGTGCCAGCAGTCCACAGGGGAACACTGAAGCTTTCTTT.

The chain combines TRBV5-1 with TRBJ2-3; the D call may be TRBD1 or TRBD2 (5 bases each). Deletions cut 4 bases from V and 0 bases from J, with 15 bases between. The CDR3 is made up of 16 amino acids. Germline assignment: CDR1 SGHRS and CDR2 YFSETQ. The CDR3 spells CASSPGTDFSTDTQYF. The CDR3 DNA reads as TGCGCCAGCAGCCCAGGGACGGACTTTAGCACAGATACGCAGTATTTT. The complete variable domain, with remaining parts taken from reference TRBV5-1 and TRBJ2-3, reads KAGVTQTPRYLIKTRGQQVTLSCSPISGHRSVSWYQQTPGQGLQFLFEYFSETQRNKGNFPGRFSGRQFSNSRSEMNVSTLELGDSALYLCASSPGTDFSTDTQYFGPGTRLTVL.

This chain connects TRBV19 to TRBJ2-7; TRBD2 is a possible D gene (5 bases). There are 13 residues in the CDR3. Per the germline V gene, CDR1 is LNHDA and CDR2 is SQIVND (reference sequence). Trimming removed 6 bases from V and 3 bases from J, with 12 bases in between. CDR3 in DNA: TGTGCCAGTAGAGGAGGCAGCCACTACGAGCAGTACTTC. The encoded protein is CASRGGSHYEQYF. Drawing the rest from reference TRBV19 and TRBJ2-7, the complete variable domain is DGGITQSPKYLFRKEGQNVTLSCEQNLNHDAMYWYRQDPGQGLRLIYYSQIVNDFQKGDIAEGYSVSREKKESFPLTVTSAQKNPTAFYLCASRGGSHYEQYFGPGTRLTVT.

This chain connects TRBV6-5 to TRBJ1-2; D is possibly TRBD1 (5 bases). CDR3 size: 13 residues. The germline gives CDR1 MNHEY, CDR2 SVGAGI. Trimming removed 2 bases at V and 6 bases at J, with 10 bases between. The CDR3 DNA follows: TGTGCCAGCAGTTACGTCAGGGAAAATGGCTACACCTTC. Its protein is CASSYVRENGYTF.

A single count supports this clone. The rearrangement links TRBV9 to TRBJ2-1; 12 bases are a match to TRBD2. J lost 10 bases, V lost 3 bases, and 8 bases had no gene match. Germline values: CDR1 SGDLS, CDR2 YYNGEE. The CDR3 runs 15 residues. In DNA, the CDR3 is TGTGCCAGCAGCGCCTCGGGACTAGCGGGCACAGAGCAGTTCTTC. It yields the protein CASSASGLAGTEQFF.

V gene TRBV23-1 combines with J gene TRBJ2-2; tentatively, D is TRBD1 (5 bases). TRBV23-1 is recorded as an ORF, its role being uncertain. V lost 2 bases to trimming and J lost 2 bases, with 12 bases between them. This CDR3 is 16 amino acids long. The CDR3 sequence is CASSQGQGVNTGELFF. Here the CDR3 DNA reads TGCGCCAGCAGTCAAGGGCAGGGCGTCAACACCGGGGAGCTGTTTTTT.

CDR3 sequence (DNA): TGTGCCAGCAGCTTGGGACAGGGGGTCTACGAGCAGTACTTC. It yields the protein CASSLGQGVYEQYF. The chain employs TRBV11-2 and TRBJ2-7, with 11 bases that match TRBD1. CDR3 length equals 14 residues. J lost 3 bases, V lost 3 bases, and 1 base had no gene match. In germline, CDR1 is SGHAT, CDR2 FQNNGV.

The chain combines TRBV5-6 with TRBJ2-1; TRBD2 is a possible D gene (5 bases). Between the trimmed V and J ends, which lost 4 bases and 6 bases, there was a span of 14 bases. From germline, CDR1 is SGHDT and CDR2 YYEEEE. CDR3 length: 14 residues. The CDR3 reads CASSESGLANEQFF. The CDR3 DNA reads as TGTGCCAGCAGCGAAAGCGGTTTGGCCAATGAGCAGTTCTTC.

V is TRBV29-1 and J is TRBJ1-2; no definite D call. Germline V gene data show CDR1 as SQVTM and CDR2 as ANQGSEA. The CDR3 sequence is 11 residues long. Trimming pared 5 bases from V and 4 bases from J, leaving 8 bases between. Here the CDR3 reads CSVRIVYGYTF. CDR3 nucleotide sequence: TGCAGCGTTCGGATAGTCTATGGCTACACCTTC.

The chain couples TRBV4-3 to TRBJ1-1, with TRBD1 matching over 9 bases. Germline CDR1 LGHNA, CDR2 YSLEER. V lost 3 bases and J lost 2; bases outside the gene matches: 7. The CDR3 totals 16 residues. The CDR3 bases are TGCGCCAGCAGCCAGGACCCACAGGGGGCAAACACTGAAGCTTTCTTT. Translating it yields CASSQDPQGANTEAFF.

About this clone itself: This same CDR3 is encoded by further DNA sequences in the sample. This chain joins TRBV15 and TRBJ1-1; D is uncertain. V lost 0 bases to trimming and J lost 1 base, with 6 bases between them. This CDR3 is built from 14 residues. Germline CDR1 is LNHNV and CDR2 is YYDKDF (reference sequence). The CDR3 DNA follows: TGTGCCACCAGCAGAGACCGGCGGAACACTGAAGCTTTCTTT. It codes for CATSRDRRNTEAFF.

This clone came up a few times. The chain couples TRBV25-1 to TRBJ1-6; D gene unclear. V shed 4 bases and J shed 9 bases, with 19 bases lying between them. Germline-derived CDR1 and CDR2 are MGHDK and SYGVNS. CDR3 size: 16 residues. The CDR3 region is CASSGGPGAGVSPLHF. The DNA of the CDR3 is TGTGCCAGCAGTGGCGGCCCGGGAGCCGGGGTTTCACCCCTCCACTTT.

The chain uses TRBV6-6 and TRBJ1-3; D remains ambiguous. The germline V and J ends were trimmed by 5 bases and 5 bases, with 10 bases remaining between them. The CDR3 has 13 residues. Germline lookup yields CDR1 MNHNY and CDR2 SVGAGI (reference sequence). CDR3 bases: TGTGCCAGCAGTCTGACCCCTCGAAACACCATATATTTT. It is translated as CASSLTPRNTIYF.

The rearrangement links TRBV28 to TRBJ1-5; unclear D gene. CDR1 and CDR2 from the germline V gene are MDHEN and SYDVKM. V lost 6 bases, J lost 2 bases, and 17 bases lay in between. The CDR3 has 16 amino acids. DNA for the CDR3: TGTGCCAGCAGCCATAACCGTGGGGTAGGCAATCAGCCCCAGCATTTT. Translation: CASSHNRGVGNQPQHF.

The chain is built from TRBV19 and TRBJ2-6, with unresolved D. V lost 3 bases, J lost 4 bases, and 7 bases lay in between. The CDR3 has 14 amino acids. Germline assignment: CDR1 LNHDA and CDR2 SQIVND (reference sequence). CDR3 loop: CASSMFSGANVLTF. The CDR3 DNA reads TGTGCCAGTAGTATGTTCTCCGGGGCCAACGTCCTGACTTTC.

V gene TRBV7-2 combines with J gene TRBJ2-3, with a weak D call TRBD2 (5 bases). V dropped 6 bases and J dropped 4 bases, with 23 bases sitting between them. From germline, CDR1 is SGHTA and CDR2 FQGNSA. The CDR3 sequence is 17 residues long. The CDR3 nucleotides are TGTGCCAGCAGTCGCTTCACTAGAGTGGTCGGCCCAGATACGCAGTATTTT. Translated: CASSRFTRVVGPDTQYF.

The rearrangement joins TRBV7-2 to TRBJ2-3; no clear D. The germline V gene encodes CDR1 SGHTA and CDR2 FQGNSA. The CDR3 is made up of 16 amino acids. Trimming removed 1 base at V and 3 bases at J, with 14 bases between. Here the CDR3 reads CASSLDVGSTTDTQYF. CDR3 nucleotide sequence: TGTGCCAGCAGCTTAGACGTGGGTTCGACGACAGATACGCAGTATTTT.

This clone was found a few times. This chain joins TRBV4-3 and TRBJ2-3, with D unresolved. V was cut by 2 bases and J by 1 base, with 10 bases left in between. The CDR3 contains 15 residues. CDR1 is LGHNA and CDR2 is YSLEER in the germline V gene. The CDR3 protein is CASSQSRLRTDTQYF. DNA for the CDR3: TGCGCCAGCAGCCAATCCCGACTCCGCACAGATACGCAGTATTTT.

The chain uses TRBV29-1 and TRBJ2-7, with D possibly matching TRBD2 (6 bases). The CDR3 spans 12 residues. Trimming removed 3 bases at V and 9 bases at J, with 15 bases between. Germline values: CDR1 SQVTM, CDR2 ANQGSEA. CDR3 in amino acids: CSVEGGLTGQYF. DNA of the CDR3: TGCAGCGTTGAGGGAGGTTTAACCGGGCAGTACTTC.

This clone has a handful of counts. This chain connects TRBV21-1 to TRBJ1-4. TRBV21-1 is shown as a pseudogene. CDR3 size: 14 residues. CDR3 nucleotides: TGTGCCAGCATTGTATCTGTTGTGGGTGAAAAACTGTTTTTT. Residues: CASIVSVVGEKLFF.

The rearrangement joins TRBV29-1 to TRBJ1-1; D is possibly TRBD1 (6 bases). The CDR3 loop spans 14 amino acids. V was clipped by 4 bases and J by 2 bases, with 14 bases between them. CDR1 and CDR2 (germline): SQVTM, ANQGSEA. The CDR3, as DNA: TGCAGCGTTGTAGCTGACAGGTCTAACACTGAAGCTTTCTTT. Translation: CSVVADRSNTEAFF. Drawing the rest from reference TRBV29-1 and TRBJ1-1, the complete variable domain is SAVISQKPSRDICQRGTSLTIQCQVDSQVTMMFWYRQQPGQSLTLIATANQGSEATYESGFVIDKFPISRPNLTFSTLTVSNMSPEDSSIYLCSVVADRSNTEAFFGQGTRLTVV.

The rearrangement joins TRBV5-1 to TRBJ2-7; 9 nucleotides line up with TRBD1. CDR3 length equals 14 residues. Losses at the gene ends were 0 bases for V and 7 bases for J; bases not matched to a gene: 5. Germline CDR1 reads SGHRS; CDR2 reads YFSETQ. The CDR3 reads CASSLGQGVAEQYF. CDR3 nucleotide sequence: TGCGCCAGCAGCTTGGGACAGGGGGTCGCGGAGCAGTACTTC.